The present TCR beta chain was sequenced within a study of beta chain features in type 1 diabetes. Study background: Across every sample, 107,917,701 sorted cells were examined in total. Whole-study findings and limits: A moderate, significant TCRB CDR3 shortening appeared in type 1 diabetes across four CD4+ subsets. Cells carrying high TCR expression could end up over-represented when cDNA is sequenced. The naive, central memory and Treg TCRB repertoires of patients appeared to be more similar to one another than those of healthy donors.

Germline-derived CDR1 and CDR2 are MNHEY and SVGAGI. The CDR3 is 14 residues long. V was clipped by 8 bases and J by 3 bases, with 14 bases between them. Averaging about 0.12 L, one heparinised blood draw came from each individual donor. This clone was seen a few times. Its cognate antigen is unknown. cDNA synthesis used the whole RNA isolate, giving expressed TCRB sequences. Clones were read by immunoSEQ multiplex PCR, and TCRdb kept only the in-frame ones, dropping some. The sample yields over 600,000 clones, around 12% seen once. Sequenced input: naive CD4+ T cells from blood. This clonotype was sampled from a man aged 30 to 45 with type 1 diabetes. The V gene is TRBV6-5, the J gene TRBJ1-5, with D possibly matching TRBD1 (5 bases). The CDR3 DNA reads TGTGCCAGCGGATTCGACAGACACAATCAGCCCCAGCATTTT. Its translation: CASGFDRHNQPQHF.